This TCR beta chain was retrieved from a study of T cell repertoires in cytomegalovirus infection. Study results and limitations: There were HLA-C-restricted CMV-specific TCR beta clonotypes dominating the ex vivo response.

TCRdb re-called the reads through MiXCR, storing one row per CDR3 protein. The sample holds under 90,000 distinct CDR3 sequences, about 44% seen once. This CDR3 region has 16 residues. The V end lost 0 bases, the J end lost 0 bases, and 12 bases lay between the germline ends. Germline CDR1 and CDR2: DFQATT and SNEGSKA (reference sequence). As regards this clonotype: Its antigen is undetermined.

Sample: CD8+ T cells from cultured PBMCs, taken from culture after CMV antigen stimulation. The clonotype was recovered from a human donor in good health (CMV status not recorded). Some clones in this sample may be carry-over from other donors' samples. The chain combines TRBV20-1 with TRBJ1-5; tentative D call: TRBD1 (6 bases). CDR3 DNA: TGCAGTGCTAGAGATCAGGAGGGGGGTAGCAATCAGCCCCAGCATTTT. Residues: CSARDQEGGSNQPQHF.